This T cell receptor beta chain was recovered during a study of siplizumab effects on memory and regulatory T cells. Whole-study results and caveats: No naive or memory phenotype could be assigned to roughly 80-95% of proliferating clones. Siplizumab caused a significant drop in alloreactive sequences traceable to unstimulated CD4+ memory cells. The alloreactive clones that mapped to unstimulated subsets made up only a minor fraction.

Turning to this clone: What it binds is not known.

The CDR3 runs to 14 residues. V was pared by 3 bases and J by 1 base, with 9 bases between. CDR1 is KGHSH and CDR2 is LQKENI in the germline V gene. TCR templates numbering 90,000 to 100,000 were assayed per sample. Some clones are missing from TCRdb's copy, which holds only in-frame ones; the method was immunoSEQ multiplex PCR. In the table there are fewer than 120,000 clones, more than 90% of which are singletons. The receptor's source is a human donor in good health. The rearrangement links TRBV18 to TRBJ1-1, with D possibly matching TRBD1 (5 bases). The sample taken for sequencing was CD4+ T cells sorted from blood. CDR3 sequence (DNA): TGTGCCAGCTCACCGGGGGACCCGAACACTGAAGCTTTCTTT. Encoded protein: CASSPGDPNTEAFF.